Presented here are 5 T cell receptor beta chains from one specimen sequenced in a study of blood T cells in healthy people across ages. The use of a sample-barcoded 5' primer and a J-beta primer mix characterized a second PCR of roughly 6 to 11 cycles. One entry per CDR3 protein results from TCRdb running MiXCR on the 5' RACE reads. The table shows about 1.8 million distinct CDR3 sequences, with 49% occurring only once. Sequencing input: blood. The source is a woman in her forties in good health.

This clonotype has a single count. The chain combines TRBV29-1 with TRBJ2-4; 7 bases are a match to TRBD1. The J call is doubtful: the DNA matches TRBJ2-7 better. Germline CDR1 reads SQVTM; CDR2 reads ANQGSEA. The CDR3 is made up of 13 amino acids. This chain's CDR3 is CSARRGQSYEQYF. DNA for the CDR3: TGCAGCGCCCGAAGGGGACAGAGTTACGAGCAGTACTTC.

This clonotype was detected ten times or more. The rearrangement uses TRBV28 and TRBJ2-7; D not resolved. The CDR3 consists of 12 residues. Germline CDR1 is MDHEN and CDR2 is SYDVKM. The V gene lost 8 bases and the J gene lost 1 base, with 9 bases spanning the gap. The CDR3 nucleotides read TGTGCCAGCCGGAGAGAATCCTACGAGCAGTACTTC. As protein: CASRRESYEQYF.

The rearrangement joins TRBV14 to TRBJ2-4; D uncertain. The J call may be mistaken, given a closer DNA end match to TRBJ2-5. The CDR3 totals 14 residues. Germline values: CDR1 SGHDN, CDR2 FVKESK. The DNA for the CDR3 is TGTGCCAGCAGCCAGGTTCGAGAAGTAGAGACCCAGTACTTC. Its translation: CASSQVREVETQYF.

This clonotype appeared a few times. The chain combines TRBV6-1 with TRBJ2-6, with D possibly being TRBD1 (5 bases). The V end was cut by 6 bases, the J end by 2 bases, with 14 bases between. Germline-derived CDR1 and CDR2 are MNHNS and SASEGT. The CDR3 is 16 residues long. The DNA for the CDR3 is TGTGCCAGCAGCCCTCGGACAACAGCTGGGGCCAACGTCCTGACTTTC. This gives the protein CASSPRTTAGANVLTF.

The chain couples TRBV4-3 to TRBJ2-2; D call uncertain. The CDR3 sequence is 13 residues long. The V gene's germline CDR1 is LGHNA and CDR2 YSLEER. V lost 0 bases to trimming and J lost 8 bases, with 7 bases between them. The CDR3: CASSQDRFGELFF. The CDR3 nucleotides are TGCGCCAGCAGCCAAGATCGTTTTGGGGAGCTGTTTTTT.